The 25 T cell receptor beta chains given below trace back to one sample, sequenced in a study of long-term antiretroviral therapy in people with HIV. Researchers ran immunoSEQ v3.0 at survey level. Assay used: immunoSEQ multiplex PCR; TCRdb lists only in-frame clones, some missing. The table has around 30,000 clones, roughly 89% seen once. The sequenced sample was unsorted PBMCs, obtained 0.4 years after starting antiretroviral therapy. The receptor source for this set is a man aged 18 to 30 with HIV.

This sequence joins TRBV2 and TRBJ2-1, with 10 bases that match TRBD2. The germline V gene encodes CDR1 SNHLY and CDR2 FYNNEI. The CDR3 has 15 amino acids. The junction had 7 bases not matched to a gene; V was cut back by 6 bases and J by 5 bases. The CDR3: CASRAGLADDNEQFF. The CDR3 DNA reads TGTGCCAGCAGGGCCGGACTAGCGGACGACAATGAGCAGTTCTTC.

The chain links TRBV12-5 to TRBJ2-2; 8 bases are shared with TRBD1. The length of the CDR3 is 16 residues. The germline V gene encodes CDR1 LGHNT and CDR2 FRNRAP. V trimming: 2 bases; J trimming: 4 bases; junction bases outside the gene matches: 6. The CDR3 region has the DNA TGTGCTAGTGGTTTGTCCCCGACAGGGGCCACCGGGGAGCTGTTTTTT. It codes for CASGLSPTGATGELFF.

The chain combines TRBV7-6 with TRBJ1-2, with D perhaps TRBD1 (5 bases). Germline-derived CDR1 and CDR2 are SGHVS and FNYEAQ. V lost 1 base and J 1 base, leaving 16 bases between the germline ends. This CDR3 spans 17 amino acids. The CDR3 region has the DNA TGTGCCAGCAGCTTAGACCAGGGACTCCCGATTAACTATGGCTACACCTTC. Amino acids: CASSLDQGLPINYGYTF.

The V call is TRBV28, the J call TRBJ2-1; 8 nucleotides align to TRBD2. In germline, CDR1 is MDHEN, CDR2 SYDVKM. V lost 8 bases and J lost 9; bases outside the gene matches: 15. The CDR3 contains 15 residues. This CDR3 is CASCSFTGGPSEQFF. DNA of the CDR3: TGTGCCAGCTGCTCCTTCACGGGAGGGCCAAGTGAGCAGTTCTTC. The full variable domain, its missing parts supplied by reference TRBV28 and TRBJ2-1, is DVKVTQSSRYLVKRTGEKVFLECVQDMDHENMFWYRQDPGLGLRLIYFSYDVKMKEKGDIPEGYSVSREKKERFSLILESASTNQTSMYLCASCSFTGGPSEQFFGPGTRLTVL.

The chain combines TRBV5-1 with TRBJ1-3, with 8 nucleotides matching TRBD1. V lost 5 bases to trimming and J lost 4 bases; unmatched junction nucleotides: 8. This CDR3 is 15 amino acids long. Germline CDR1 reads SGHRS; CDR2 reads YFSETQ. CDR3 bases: TGCGCCAGCAGACCTGACAGGGGATACGGAAACACCATATATTTT. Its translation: CASRPDRGYGNTIYF.

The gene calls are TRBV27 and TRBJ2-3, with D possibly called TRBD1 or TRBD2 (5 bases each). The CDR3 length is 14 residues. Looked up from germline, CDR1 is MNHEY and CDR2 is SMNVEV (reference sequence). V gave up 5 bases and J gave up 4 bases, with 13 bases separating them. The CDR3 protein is CASSQGAGPDTQYF. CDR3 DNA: TGTGCCAGCAGTCAGGGAGCTGGCCCAGATACGCAGTATTTT.

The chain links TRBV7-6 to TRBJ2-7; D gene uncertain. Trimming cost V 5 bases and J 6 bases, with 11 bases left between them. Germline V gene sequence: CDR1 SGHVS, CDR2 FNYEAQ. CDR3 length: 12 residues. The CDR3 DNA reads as TGTGCCAGCAGCCCTCCTCTCGGCGAGCAGTACTTC. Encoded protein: CASSPPLGEQYF.

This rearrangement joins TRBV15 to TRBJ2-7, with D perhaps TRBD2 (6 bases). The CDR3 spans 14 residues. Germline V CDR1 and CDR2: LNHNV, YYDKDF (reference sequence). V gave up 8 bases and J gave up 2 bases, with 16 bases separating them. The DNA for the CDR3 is TGTGCCACCGGGGGGACGGACCTTGCCTACGAGCAGTACTTC. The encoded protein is CATGGTDLAYEQYF.

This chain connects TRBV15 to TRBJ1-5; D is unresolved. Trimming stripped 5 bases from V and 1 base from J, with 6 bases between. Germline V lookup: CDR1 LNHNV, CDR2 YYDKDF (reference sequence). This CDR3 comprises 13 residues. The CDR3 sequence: CATSERSNQPQHF. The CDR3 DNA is TGTGCCACCAGCGAAAGGAGCAATCAGCCCCAGCATTTT.

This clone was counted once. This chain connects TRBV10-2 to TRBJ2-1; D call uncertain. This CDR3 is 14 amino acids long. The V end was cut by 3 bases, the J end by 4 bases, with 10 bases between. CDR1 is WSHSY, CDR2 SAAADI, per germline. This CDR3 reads CASSDGWEYNEQFF. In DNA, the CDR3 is TGCGCCAGCAGTGATGGGTGGGAATACAATGAGCAGTTCTTC.

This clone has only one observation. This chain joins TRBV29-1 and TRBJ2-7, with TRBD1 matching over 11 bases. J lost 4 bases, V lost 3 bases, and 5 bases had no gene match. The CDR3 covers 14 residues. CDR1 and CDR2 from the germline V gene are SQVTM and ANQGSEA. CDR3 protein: CSVELRDRGYEQYF. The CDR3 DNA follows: TGCAGCGTTGAGTTACGGGACAGGGGGTACGAGCAGTACTTC.

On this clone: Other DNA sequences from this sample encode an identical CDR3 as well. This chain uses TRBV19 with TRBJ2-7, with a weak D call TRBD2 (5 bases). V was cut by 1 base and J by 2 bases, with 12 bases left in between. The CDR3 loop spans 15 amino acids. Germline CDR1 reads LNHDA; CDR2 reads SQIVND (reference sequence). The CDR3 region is CASSIGGGAPYEQYF. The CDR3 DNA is TGTGCCAGTAGTATAGGAGGAGGAGCTCCCTACGAGCAGTACTTC.

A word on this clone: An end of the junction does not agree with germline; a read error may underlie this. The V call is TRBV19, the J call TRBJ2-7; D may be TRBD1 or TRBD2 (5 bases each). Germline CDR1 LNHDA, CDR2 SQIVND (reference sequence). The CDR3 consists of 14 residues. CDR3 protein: CASGIGTDSYEQYF. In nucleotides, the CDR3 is TGTGCCAGTGGTATCGGGACGGACTCCTACGAGCAGTACTTC.

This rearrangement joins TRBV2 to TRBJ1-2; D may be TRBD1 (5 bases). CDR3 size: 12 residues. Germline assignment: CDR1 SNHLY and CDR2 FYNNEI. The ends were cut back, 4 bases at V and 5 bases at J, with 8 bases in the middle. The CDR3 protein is CASSGQSYGYTF. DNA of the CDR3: TGTGCCAGCAGTGGACAGTCATATGGCTACACCTTC.

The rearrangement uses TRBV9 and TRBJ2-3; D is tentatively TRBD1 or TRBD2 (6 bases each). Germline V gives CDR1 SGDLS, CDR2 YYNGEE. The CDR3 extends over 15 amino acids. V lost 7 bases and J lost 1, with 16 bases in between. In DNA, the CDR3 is TGTGCCAGCGGGGGCTGGGGGGCTCGCACAGATACGCAGTATTTT. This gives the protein CASGGWGARTDTQYF.

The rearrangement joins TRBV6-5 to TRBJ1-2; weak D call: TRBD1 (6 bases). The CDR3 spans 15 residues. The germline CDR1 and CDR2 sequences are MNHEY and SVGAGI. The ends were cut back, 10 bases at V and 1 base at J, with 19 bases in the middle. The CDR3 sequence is CATIPTGQINYGYTF. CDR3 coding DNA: TGTGCCACCATCCCCACAGGGCAGATTAACTATGGCTACACCTTC.

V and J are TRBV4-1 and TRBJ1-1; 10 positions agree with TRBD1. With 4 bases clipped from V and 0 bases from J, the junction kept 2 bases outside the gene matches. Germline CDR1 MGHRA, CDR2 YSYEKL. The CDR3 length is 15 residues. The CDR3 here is CASSPDRGMNTEAFF. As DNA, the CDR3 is TGCGCCAGCAGCCCGGACAGGGGGATGAACACTGAAGCTTTCTTT.

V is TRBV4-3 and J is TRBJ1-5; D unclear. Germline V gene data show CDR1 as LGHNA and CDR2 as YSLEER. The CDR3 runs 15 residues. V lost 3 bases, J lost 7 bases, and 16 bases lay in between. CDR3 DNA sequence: TGCGCCAGCAGCCACTATTTGGAGCCGGGCCAGCCCCAGCATTTT. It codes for CASSHYLEPGQPQHF.

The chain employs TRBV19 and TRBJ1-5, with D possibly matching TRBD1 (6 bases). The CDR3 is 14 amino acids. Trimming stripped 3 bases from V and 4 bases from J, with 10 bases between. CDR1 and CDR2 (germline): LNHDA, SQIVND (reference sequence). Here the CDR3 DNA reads TGTGCCAGTAGTATCGGGACACCGAATCAGCCCCAGCATTTT. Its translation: CASSIGTPNQPQHF.

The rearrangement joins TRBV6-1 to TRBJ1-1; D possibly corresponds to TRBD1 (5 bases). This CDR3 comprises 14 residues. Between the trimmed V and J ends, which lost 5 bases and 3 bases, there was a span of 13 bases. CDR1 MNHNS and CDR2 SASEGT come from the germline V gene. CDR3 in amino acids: CASSRTGEYTEAFF. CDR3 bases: TGTGCCAGCAGTCGGACGGGGGAGTACACTGAAGCTTTCTTT.

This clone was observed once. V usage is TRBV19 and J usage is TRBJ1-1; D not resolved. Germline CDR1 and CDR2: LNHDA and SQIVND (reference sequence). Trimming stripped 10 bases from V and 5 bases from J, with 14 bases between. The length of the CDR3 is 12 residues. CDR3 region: CATGEMWTEAFF. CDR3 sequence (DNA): TGTGCCACCGGAGAGATGTGGACTGAAGCTTTCTTT. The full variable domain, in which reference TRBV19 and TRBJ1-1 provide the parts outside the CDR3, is DGGITQSPKYLFRKEGQNVTLSCEQNLNHDAMYWYRQDPGQGLRLIYYSQIVNDFQKGDIAEGYSVSREKKESFPLTVTSAQKNPTAFYLCATGEMWTEAFFGQGTRLTVV.

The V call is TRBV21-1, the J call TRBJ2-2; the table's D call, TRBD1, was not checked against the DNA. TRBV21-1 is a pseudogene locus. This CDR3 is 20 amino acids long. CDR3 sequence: CASSLHSPAGTGVCTGELFF. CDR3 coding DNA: TGTGCCAGCAGTCTCCACTCCCCGGCCGGGACAGGGGTATGCACCGGGGAGCTGTTTTTT.

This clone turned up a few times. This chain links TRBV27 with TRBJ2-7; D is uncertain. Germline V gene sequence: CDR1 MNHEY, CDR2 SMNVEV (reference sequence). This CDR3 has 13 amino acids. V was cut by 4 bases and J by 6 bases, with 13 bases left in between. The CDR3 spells CASSYGRAFEQYF. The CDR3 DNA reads TGTGCCAGCAGTTATGGGCGCGCATTCGAGCAGTACTTC.

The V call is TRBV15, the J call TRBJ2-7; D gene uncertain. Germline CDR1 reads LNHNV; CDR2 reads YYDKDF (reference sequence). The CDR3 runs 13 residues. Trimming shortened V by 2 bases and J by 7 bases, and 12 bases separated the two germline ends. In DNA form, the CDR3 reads TGTGCCACCAGCAGACCCCAACTCGTTGAGCAGTACTTC. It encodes CATSRPQLVEQYF.

In DNA, the CDR3 is TGTGCCAGCAGCCAAGATTCCCGGGCTAACTACAATGAGCAGTTCTTC. Translating gives CASSQDSRANYNEQFF. The gene calls are TRBV14 and TRBJ2-1; D is uncertain. This CDR3 contains 16 residues. The V end was cut by 0 bases, the J end by 3 bases, with 12 bases between. Looked up from germline, CDR1 is SGHDN and CDR2 is FVKESK.